The clone carrying this T cell receptor beta chain was seen only a few times. This entry is derived from a study of T cells in Graves' hyperthyroidism and ophthalmopathy. This CDR3 spans 16 amino acids. V was pared by 1 base and J by 2 bases, with 12 bases between. Germline V gene data show CDR1 as SGHAT and CDR2 as FQNNGV. Template material for amplifying TCR beta CDR3 regions consisted of RNA transcripts. With the HTBI primer set, the TCR CDR3 went through a first round of RT-PCR. A single record per CDR3 protein comes from TCRdb applying MiXCR to the multiplex PCR reads. The table lists under 350,000 distinct CDR3 sequences, 15% to 20% of them singletons, with approximately 54% in the top ten.

Sequencing was done on a sample of blood. The receptor was derived from a woman between 50 and 59 years old with Graves' hyperthyroidism. V and J are TRBV11-2 and TRBJ1-5, with D perhaps matching TRBD1 (6 bases). The CDR3 region is CASSLVSGVGNQPQHF. CDR3 DNA: TGTGCCAGCAGCTTAGTTTCAGGGGTCGGCAATCAGCCCCAGCATTTT. The full variable domain, with the rest looked up from reference TRBV11-2 and TRBJ1-5, is EAGVAQSPRYKIIEKRQSVAFWCNPISGHATLYWYQQILGQGPKLLIQFQNNGVVDDSQLPKDRFSAERLKGVDSTLKIQPAKLEDSAVYLCASSLVSGVGNQPQHFGDGTRLSIL.